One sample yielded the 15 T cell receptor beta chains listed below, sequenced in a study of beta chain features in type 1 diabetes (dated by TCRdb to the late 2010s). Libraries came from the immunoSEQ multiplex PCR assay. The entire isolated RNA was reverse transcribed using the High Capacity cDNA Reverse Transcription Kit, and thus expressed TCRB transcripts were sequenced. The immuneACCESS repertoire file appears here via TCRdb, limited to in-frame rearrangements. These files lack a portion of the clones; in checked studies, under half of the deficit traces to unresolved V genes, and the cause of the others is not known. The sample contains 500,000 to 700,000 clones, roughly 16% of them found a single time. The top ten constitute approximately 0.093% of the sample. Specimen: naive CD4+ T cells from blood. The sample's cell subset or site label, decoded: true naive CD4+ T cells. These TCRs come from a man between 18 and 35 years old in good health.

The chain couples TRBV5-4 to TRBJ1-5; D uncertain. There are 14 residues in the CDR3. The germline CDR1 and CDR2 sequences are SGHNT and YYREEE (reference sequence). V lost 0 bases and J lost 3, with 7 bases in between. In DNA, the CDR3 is TGTGCCAGCAGCTTGGACACGGACAATCAGCCCCAGCATTTT. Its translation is CASSLDTDNQPQHF.

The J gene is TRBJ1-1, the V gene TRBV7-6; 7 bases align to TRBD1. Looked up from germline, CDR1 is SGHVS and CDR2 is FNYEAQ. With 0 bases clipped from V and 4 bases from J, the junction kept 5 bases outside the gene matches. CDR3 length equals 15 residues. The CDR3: CASSLATTGITEAFF. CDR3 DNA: TGTGCCAGCAGCTTAGCCACGACAGGGATCACTGAAGCTTTCTTT.

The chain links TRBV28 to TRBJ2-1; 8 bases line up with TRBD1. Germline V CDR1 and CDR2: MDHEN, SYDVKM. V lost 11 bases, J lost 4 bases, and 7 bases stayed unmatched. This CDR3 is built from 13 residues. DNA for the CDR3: TGTGCCTCTGGACAGGGAAATTACAATGAGCAGTTCTTC. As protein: CASGQGNYNEQFF.

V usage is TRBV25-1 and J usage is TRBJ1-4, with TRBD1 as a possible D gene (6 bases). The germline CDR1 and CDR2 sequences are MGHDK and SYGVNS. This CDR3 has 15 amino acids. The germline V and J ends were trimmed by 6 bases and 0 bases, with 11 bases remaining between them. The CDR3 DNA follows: TGTGCCAGCAGGAGGGGGGAAACAACTAATGAAAAACTGTTTTTT. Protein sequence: CASRRGETTNEKLFF.

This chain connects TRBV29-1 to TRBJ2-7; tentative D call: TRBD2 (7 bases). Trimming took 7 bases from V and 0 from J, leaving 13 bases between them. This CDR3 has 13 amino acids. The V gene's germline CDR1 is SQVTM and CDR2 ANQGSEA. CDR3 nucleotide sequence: TGCAGCGGGGGGGGCGGTAGCTCCTACGAGCAGTACTTC. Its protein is CSGGGGSSYEQYF.

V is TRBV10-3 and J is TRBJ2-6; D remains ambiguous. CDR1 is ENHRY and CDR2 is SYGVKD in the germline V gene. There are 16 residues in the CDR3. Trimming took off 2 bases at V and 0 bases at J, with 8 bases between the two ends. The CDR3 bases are TGTGCCATCAGTGAGATCGGCCTCTCTGGGGCCAACGTCCTGACTTTC. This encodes CAISEIGLSGANVLTF.

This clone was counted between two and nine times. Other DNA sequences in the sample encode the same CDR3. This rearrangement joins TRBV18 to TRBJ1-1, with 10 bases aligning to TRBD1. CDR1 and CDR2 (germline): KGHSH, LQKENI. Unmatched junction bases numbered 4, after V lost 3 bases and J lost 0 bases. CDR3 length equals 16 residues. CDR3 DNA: TGTGCCAGCTCACCCGGACAGGGGGGAATGAACACTGAAGCTTTCTTT. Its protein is CASSPGQGGMNTEAFF.

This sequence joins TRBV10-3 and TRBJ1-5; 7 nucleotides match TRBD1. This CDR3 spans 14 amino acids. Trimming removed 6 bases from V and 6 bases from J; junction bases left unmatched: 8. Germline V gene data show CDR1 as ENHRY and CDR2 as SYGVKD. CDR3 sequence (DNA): TGTGCCATCAGCTCTGGCAGGGGGGCTCAGCCCCAGCATTTT. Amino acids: CAISSGRGAQPQHF.

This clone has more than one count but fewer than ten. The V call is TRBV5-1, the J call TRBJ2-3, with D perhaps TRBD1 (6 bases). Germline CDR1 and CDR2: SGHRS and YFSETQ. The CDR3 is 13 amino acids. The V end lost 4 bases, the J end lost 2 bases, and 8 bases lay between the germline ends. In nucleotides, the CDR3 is TGCGCCAGCAGCGGACAGTACACAGATACGCAGTATTTT. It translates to CASSGQYTDTQYF.

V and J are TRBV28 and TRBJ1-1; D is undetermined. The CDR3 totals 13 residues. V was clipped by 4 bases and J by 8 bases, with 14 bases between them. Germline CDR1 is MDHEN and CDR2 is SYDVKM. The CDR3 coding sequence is TGTGCCAGCAGTTCCCCTCCGGGCAGCGAAGCTTTCTTT. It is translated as CASSSPPGSEAFF.

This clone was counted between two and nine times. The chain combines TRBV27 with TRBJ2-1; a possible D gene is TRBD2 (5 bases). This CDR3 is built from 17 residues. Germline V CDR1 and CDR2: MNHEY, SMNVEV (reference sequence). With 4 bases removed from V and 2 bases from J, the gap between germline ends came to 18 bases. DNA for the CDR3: TGTGCCAGCAGTTCTCTTCTACTAGGGAAAACCTACAATGAGCAGTTCTTC. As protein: CASSSLLLGKTYNEQFF.

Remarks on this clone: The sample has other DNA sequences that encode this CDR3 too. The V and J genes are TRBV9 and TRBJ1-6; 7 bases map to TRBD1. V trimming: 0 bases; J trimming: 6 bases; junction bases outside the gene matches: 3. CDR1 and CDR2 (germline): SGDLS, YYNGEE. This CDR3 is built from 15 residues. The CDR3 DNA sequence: TGTGCCAGCAGCGTAGAGGGGGCGCGTAATTCACCCCTCCACTTT. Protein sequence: CASSVEGARNSPLHF. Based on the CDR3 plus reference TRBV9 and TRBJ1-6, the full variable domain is DSGVTQTPKHLITATGQRVTLRCSPRSGDLSVYWYQQSLDQGLQFLIQYYNGEERAKGNILERFSAQQFPDLHSELNLSSLELGDSALYFCASSVEGARNSPLHFGNGTRLTVT.

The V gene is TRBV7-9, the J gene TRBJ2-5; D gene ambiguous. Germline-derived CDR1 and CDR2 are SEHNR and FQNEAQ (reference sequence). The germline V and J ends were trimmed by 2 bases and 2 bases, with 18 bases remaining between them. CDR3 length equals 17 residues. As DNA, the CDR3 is TGTGCCAGCAGCTTAATCCGATTCGGCAAAGGGCAAGAGACCCAGTACTTC. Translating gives CASSLIRFGKGQETQYF. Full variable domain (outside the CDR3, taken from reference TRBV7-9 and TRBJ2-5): DTGVSQNPRHKITKRGQNVTFRCDPISEHNRLYWYRQTLGQGPEFLTYFQNEAQLEKSRLLSDRFSAERPKGSFSTLEIQRTEQGDSAMYLCASSLIRFGKGQETQYFGPGTRLLVL.

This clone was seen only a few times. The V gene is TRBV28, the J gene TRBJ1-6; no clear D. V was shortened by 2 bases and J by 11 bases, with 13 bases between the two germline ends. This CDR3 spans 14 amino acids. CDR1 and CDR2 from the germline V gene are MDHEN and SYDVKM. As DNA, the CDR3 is TGTGCCAGCAGTTTAGACGGTAGTGGGCCACCCCTCCACTTT. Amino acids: CASSLDGSGPPLHF.

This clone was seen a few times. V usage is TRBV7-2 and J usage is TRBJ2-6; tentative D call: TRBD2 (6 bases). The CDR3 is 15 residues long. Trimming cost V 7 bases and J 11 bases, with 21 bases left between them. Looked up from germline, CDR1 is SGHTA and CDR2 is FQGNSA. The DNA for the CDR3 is TGTGCCAGCACCCGGCCTAGGGAGGACCCAGACGTCCTGACTTTC. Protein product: CASTRPREDPDVLTF.